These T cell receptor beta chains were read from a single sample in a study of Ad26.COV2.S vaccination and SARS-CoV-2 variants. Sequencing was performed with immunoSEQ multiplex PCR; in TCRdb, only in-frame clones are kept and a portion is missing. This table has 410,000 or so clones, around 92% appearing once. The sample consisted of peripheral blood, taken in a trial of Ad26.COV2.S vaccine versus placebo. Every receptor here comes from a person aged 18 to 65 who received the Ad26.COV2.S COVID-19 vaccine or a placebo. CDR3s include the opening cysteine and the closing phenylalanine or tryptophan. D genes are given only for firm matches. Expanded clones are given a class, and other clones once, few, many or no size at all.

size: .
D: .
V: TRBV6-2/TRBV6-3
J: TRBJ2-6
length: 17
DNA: TGTGCCAGCAGTTACGAGCCAGGGACCTCTGGGGCCAACGTCCTGACTTTC
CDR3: CASSYEPGTSGANVLTF

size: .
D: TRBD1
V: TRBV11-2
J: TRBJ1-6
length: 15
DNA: TGTGCCAGCAGCTTAGGTGCAGGGGGATATTCACCCCTCCACTTT
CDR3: CASSLGAGGYSPLHF

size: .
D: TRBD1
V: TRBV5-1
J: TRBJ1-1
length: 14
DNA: TGCGCCAGCAGCTTCCGATCCGGGACAGGGGTGGCTTTCTTT
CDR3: CASSFRSGTGVAFF

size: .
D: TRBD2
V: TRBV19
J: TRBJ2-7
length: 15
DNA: TGTGCCAGTAGCCCACTAGCGGGGGCCACCTACGAGCAGTACTTC
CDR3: CASSPLAGATYEQYF

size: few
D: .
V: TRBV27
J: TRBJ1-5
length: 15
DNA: TGTGCCACCCGGGGGGGTTCCCTTAGCAATCAGCCCCAGCATTTT
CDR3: CATRGGSLSNQPQHF

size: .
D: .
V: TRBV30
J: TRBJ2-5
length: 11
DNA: TGTGCCTGGAGTGTGGGGGAGACCCAGTACTTC
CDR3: CAWSVGETQYF

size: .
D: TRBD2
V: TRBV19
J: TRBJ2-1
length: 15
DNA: TGTGCCAGTAGACCATCCGGGACTAGCGGTCGAGAGCAGTTCTTC
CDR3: CASRPSGTSGREQFF

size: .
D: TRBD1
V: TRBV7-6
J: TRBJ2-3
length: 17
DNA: TGTGCCAGCAGCGTTCCGTCGGGGACAGGGCCCTCAGATACGCAGTATTTT
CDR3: CASSVPSGTGPSDTQYF

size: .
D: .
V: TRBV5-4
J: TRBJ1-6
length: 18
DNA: TGTGCCAGCAGCTTGGGGGCGACAGCCGGCTCCTATAATTCACCCCTCCACTTT
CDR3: CASSLGATAGSYNSPLHF

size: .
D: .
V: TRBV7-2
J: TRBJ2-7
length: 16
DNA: TGTGCCAGCAGCTTAGTACGAGGCCAACCTCCATCCGAGCAGTACTTC
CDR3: CASSLVRGQPPSEQYF

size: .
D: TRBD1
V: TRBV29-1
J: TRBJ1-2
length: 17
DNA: TGCAGCGTCACGACGGGGACAGGGGGACCGATTAACTATGGCTACACCTTC
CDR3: CSVTTGTGGPINYGYTF

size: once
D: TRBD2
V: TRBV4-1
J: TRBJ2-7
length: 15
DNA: TGCGCCAGCAGCCAACCTAGCGGGGGCTCCTACGAGCAGTACTTC
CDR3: CASSQPSGGSYEQYF

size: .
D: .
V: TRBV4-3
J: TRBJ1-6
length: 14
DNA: TGCGCCAGCAGCCAAGGACTCTCGGGATCACCCCTCCACTTT
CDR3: CASSQGLSGSPLHF

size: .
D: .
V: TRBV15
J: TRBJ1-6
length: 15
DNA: TGTGCCACCAGCGGATACCCTCTTGGGAATTCACCCCTCCACTTT
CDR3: CATSGYPLGNSPLHF

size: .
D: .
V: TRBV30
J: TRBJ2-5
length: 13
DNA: TGTGCCTGGAGTGTGGAGGGTAGGGAGACCCAGTACTTC
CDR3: CAWSVEGRETQYF

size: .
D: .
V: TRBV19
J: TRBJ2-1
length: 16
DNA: TGTGCCAGTAGTAACCTATTGGCGGGGAACTACAATGAGCAGTTCTTC
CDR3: CASSNLLAGNYNEQFF